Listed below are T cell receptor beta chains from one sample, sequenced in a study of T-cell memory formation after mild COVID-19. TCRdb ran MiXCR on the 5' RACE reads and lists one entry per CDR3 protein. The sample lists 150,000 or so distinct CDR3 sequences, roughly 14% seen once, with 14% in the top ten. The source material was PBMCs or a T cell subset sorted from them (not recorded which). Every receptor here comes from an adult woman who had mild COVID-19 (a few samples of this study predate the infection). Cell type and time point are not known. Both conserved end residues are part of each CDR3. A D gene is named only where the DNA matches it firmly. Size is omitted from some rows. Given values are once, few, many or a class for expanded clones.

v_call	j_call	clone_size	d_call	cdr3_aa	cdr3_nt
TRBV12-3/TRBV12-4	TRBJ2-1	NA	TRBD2	CASSPGRGKYREQFF	TGTGCCAGCAGTCCCGGGCGGGGGAAGTACAGGGAGCAGTTCTTC
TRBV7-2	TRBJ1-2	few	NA	CASSLDSNYYGYTF	TGTGCCAGCAGCTTAGACTCAAATTATTATGGCTACACCTTC
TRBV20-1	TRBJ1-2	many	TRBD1	CSAQEQGAAYGYTF	TGCAGTGCCCAAGAACAGGGGGCGGCCTATGGCTACACCTTC
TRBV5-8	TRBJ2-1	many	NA	CASSFLGDEQFF	TGTGCCAGCAGCTTTCTGGGCGATGAGCAGTTCTTC
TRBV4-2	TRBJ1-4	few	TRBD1	CASSPGQAATNEKLFF	TGTGCCAGCAGCCCCGGACAGGCTGCAACTAATGAAAAACTGTTTTTT
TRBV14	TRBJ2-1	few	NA	CASSQDVRRLNEQFF	TGTGCCAGCAGCCAAGATGTAAGAAGGCTCAATGAGCAGTTCTTC
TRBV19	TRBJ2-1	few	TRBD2	CASSNDLAGGDSYNEQFF	TGTGCCAGTAGTAACGACTTAGCGGGAGGGGACTCCTACAATGAGCAGTTCTTC
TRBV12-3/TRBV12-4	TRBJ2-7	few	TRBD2	CASSFRSGAYEQYF	TGTGCCAGCAGTTTTCGGAGCGGGGCCTACGAGCAGTACTTC
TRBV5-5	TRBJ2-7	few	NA	CASSALRGAPYEQYF	TGTGCCAGCAGCGCACTTCGGGGGGCCCCCTACGAGCAGTACTTC
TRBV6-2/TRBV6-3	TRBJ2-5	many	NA	CASSRETQYF	TGTGCCAGCAGTCGAGAGACCCAGTACTTC
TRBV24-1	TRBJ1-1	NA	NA	CATSKGGWAFF	TGTGCCACCAGCAAGGGGGGATGGGCTTTCTTT
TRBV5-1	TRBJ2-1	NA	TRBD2	CASSLEPSGSDEQFF	TGCGCCAGCAGCTTGGAGCCCAGCGGGAGCGATGAGCAGTTCTTC
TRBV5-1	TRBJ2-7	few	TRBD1	CASSFGDRSSYEQYF	TGCGCCAGCAGCTTCGGGGACAGGTCATCCTACGAGCAGTACTTC
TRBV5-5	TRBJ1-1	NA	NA	CASPGRDGTEAFF	TGTGCCAGCCCAGGGCGGGATGGCACTGAAGCTTTCTTT
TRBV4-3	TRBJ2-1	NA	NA	CASSQDAGSYNEQFF	TGCGCCAGCAGCCAAGATGCAGGGTCCTACAATGAGCAGTTCTTC
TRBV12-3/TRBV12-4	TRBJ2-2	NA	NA	CASSFGQVITGELFF	TGTGCCAGCAGTTTCGGGCAGGTTATCACCGGGGAGCTGTTTTTT
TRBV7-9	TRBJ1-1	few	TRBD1	CASSLTGGYKNTEAFF	TGTGCCAGCAGCTTGACAGGGGGCTATAAGAACACTGAAGCTTTCTTT
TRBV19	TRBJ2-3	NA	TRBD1	CASSPTAGQGYYTDTQYF	TGTGCCAGTAGCCCCACAGCGGGACAGGGCTATTACACAGATACGCAGTATTTT
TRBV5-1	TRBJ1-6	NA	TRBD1	CASSLGTGPGALHF	TGCGCCAGCAGCTTGGGGACAGGCCCTGGGGCCCTCCACTTT
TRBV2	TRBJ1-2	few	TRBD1	CASLLFGQGDYGYTF	TGTGCCAGTTTGCTATTTGGACAGGGGGACTATGGCTACACCTTC
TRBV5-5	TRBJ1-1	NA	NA	CASSPPGTVNTEAFF	TGTGCCAGCAGCCCCCCCGGGACGGTGAACACTGAAGCTTTCTTT
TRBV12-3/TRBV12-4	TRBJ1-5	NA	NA	CASRLDNHQPQHF	TGTGCCAGCAGGCTGGACAATCATCAGCCCCAGCATTTT
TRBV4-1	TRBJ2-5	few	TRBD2	CASSQTPTSRGTQYF	TGCGCCAGCAGCCAAACCCCGACTAGCCGGGGGACCCAGTACTTC
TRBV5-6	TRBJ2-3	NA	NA	CASSPSSDTQYF	TGTGCCAGCAGCCCTAGCTCCGATACGCAGTATTTT
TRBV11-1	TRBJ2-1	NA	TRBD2	CASSLAPREVPRYNEQFF	TGTGCCAGCAGCTTAGCGCCGCGGGAGGTCCCCCGTTACAATGAGCAGTTCTTC
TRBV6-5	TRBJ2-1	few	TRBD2	CASSYSSGYNEQFF	TGTGCCAGCAGTTATTCTAGCGGTTACAATGAGCAGTTCTTC
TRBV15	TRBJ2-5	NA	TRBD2	CATSRDLAGVAFGETQYF	TGTGCCACCAGCAGAGACTTAGCGGGGGTAGCCTTTGGGGAGACCCAGTACTTC
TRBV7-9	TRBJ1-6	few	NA	CASSLGPPAAPYNSPLHF	TGTGCCAGCAGCTTAGGCCCCCCGGCAGCACCTTATAATTCACCCCTCCACTTT
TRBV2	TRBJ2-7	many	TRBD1	CASRQGDNEQYF	TGTGCCAGCAGACAGGGGGACAACGAGCAGTACTTC
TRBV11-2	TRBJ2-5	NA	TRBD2	CASSHGSSLAGAFVETQYF	TGTGCCAGCAGCCACGGAAGTAGCTTAGCGGGAGCTTTTGTGGAGACCCAGTACTTC
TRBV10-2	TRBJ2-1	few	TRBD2	CASSGLAVQLYNEQFF	TGCGCCAGCTCTGGACTAGCCGTTCAACTCTACAATGAGCAGTTCTTC
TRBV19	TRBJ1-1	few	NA	CASSNRVVNAEAFF	TGTGCCAGTAGCAACAGGGTGGTGAACGCTGAAGCTTTCTTT
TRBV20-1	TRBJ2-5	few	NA	CSARPLRDEETQYF	TGCAGTGCTAGGCCCCTTCGGGACGAAGAGACCCAGTACTTC
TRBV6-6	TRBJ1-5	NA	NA	CASMSVSNQPQHF	TGTGCCAGCATGTCCGTTAGCAATCAGCCCCAGCATTTT
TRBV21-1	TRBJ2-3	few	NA	CASSKEAGASTDTQYF	TGTGCCAGCAGCAAAGAGGCGGGGGCTAGCACAGATACGCAGTATTTT
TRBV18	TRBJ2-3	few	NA	CASSLTAEKRDTQYF	TGTGCCAGCTCACTAACAGCGGAGAAAAGAGATACGCAGTATTTT
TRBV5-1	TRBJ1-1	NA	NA	CASSLWGNTEAFF	TGCGCCAGCAGCTTATGGGGGAACACTGAAGCTTTCTTT